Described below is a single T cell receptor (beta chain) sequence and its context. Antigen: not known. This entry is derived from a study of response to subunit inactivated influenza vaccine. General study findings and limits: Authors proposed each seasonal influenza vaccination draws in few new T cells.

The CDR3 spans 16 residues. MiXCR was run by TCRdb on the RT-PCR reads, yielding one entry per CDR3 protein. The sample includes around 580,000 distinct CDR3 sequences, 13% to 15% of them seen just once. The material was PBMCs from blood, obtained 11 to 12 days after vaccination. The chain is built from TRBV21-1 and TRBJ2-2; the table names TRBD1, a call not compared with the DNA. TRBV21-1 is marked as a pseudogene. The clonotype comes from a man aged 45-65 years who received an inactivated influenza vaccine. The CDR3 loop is CASSIHRDRASGELFF. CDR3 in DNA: TGTGCCAGCAGCATCCACCGGGACAGGGCTTCCGGGGAGCTGTTTTTT.